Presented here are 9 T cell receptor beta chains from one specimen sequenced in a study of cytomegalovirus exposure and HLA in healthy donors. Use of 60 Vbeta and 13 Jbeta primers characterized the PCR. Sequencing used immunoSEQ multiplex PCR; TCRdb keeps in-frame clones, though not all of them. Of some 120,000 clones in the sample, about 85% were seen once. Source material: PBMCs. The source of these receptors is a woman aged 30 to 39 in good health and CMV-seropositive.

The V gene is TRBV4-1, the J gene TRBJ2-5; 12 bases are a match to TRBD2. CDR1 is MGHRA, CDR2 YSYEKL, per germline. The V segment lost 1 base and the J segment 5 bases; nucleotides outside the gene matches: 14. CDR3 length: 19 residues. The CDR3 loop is CASSQVWGRLAGARETQYF. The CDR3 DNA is TGCGCCAGCAGCCAAGTCTGGGGCCGACTAGCGGGAGCGCGGGAGACCCAGTACTTC.

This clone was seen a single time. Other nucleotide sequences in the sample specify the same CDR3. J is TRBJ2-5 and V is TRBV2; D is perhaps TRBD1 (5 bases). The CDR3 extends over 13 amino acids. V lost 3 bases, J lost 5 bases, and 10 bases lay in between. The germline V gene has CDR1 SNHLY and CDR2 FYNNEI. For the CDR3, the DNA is TGTGCCAGCAGTGACAGGGTACAGGAGACCCAGTACTTC. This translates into CASSDRVQETQYF.

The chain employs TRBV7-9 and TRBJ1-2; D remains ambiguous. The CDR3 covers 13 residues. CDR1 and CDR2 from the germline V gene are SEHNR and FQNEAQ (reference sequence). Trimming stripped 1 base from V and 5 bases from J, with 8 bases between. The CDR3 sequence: CASSLGQDYGYTF. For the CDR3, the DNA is TGTGCCAGCAGCTTAGGGCAAGATTATGGCTACACCTTC.

The CDR3 DNA is TGTGCCAGCAGTTACCGGCAGGGAGGATATGGCTACACCTTC. Amino acid sequence: CASSYRQGGYGYTF. The gene calls are TRBV6-5 and TRBJ1-2, with TRBD1 as a possible D gene (5 bases). The CDR3 runs 14 residues. CDR1 and CDR2 from the germline V gene are MNHEY and SVGAGI. V gave up 2 bases and J gave up 5 bases, with 12 bases separating them.

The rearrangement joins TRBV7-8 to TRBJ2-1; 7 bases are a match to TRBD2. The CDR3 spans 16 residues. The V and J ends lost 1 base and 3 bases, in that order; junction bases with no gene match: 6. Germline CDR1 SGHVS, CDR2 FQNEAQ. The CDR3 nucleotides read TGTGCCAGCAGCTTAGGGGGTGGCGGGGGCTACAATGAGCAGTTCTTC. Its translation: CASSLGGGGGYNEQFF.

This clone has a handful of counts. This CDR3 reads CAWRIPPSDQQFF. CDR3 nucleotide sequence: TGTGCCTGGAGAATTCCCCCTAGCGACCAGCAGTTCTTC. The V call is TRBV30, the J call TRBJ2-1; a weak D match, TRBD2 (6 bases). The CDR3 is 13 residues long. CDR1 is GTSNPN and CDR2 is SVGIG in the germline V gene (reference sequence). With 3 bases removed from V and 11 bases from J, the gap between germline ends came to 17 bases.

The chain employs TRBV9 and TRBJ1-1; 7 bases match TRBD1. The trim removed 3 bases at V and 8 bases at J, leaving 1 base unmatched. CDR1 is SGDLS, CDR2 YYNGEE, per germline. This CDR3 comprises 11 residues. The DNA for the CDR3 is TGTGCCAGCAGCGGACAGGGAGAAGCTTTCTTT. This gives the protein CASSGQGEAFF.

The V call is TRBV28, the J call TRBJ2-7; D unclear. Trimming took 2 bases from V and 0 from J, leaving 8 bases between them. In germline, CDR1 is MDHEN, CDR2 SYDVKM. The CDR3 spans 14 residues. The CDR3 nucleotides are TGTGCCAGCAGTTTACCAGGAAACTCCTACGAGCAGTACTTC. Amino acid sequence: CASSLPGNSYEQYF.

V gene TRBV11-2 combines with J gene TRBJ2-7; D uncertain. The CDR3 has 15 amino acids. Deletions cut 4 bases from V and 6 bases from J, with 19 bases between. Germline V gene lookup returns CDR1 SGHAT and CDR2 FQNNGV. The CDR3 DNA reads TGTGCCAGCAGCTCCCTCGGTGCCGTTGCCCGCGAGCAGTACTTC. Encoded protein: CASSSLGAVAREQYF.